This T cell receptor beta chain appears in the sequencing data of a study of blood T cells in healthy people across ages. General observations from the study: CMV infection status of these donors was not known. Age showed a roughly linear inverse relationship with TCR beta diversity per million T cells.

A sample-barcoded 5' primer and a J-beta primer mix were used in a second PCR of about 6 to 12 cycles. In TCRdb, the 5' RACE reads were re-called with MiXCR into one record per CDR3 protein. Among more than 500,000 distinct CDR3 sequences listed, 27% were seen once. A remark on this clonotype: Its antigen remains unknown. A read error may produce the germline difference seen at one junction end.

The clonotype comes from a woman between 65 and 79 years old in good health. The sequenced material came from blood.

CDR3 loop: CASSLPRGFREQYF. The CDR3 DNA reads TGTGCCAGCAGTCTTCCCCGCGGGTTTCGGGAGCAGTATTTC. The chain combines TRBV12-3 or TRBV12-4 with TRBJ2-5; D possibly corresponds to TRBD2 (6 bases). This CDR3 is built from 14 residues.